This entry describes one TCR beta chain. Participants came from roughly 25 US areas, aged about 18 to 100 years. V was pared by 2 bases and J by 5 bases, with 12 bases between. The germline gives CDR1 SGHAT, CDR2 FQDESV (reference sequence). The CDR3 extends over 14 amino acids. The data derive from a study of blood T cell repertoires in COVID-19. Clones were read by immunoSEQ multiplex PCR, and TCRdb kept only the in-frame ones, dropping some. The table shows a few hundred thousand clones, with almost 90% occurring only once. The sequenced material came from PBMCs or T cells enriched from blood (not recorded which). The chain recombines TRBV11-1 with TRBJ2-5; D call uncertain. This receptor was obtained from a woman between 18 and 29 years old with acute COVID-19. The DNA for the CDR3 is TGTGCCAGCAGCTTACCGACAATTGGGGAGACCCAGTACTTC. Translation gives CASSLPTIGETQYF.